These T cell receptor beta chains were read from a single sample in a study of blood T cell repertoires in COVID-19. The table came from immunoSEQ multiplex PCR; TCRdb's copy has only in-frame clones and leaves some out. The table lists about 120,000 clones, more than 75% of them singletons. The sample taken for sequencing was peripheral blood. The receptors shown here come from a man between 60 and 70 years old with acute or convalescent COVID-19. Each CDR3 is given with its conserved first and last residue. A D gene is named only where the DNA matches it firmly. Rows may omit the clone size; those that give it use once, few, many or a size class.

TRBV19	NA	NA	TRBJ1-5	CASSQGGQPQHF	TGTGCCAGTAGTCAGGGAGGACAGCCCCAGCATTTT
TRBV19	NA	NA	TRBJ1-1	CASSMGPGVKAFF	TGTGCCAGTAGTATGGGTCCGGGGGTGAAAGCTTTCTTT
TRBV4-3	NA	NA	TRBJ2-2	CASSQDRVRELFF	TGCGCCAGCAGCCAAGACAGGGTCAGGGAGCTGTTTTTT
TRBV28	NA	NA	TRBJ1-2	CASTPPANYGYTF	TGTGCCAGCACCCCGCCGGCTAACTATGGCTACACCTTC
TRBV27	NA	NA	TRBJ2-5	CASSPGHSKETQYF	TGTGCCAGCAGTCCGGGACACTCCAAAGAGACCCAGTACTTC
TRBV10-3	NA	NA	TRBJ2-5	CAISELGGQTQYF	TGTGCCATCAGTGAGTTGGGGGGTCAGACCCAGTACTTC
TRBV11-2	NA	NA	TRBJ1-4	CASSARDLANEKLFF	TGTGCCAGCAGCGCCCGGGATCTGGCTAATGAAAAACTGTTTTTT
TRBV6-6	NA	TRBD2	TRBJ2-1	CASRRQPTGTSGVVGSSYNEQFF	TGTGCCAGCAGGCGACAGCCAACTGGGACTAGCGGGGTAGTCGGAAGCTCCTACAATGAGCAGTTCTTC
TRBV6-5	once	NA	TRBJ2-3	CASSYSGNEGDTQYF	TGTGCCAGCAGTTACTCAGGAAACGAGGGAGATACGCAGTATTTT
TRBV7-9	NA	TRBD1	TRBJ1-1	CASSLQGVDTEAFF	TGTGCCAGCAGCTTACAGGGGGTCGACACTGAAGCTTTCTTT
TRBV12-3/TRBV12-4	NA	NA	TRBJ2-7	CASSVGGYEQYF	TGTGCCAGCAGTGTAGGAGGCTACGAGCAGTACTTC
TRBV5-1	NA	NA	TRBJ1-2	CASSPGSNYGYTF	TGCGCCAGCAGCCCGGGATCTAACTATGGCTACACCTTC
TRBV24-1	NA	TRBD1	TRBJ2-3	CATSDWDRGSQYF	TGTGCCACCAGTGACTGGGACAGGGGGTCGCAGTATTTT
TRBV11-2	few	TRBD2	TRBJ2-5	CASSRISGRAGETQYF	TGTGCCAGCAGCCGAATTAGCGGGAGGGCCGGGGAGACCCAGTACTTC
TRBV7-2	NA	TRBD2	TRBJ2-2	CASSPSGRATGELFF	TGTGCCAGCAGCCCTAGCGGGAGGGCAACCGGGGAGCTGTTTTTT
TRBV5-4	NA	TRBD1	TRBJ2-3	CASRKGQQDTQYF	TGTGCCAGCAGGAAGGGACAGCAAGATACGCAGTATTTT
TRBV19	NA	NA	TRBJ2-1	CASRKKASGDPYNEQFF	TGTGCCAGTAGGAAAAAAGCCTCCGGGGATCCTTACAATGAGCAGTTCTTC
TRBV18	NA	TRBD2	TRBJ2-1	CASTLTSGNEQFF	TGTGCCAGCACCCTTACTAGCGGCAATGAGCAGTTCTTC
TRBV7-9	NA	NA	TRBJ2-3	CASSPFRSLSDTQYF	TGTGCCAGCAGCCCCTTCCGTTCCTTGTCCGATACGCAGTATTTT
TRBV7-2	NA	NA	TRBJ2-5	CASSSPSTKETQYF	TGTGCCAGCAGCTCCCCTTCCACTAAAGAGACCCAGTACTTC
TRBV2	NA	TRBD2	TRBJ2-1	CASSEFGSGRAGNEQFF	TGTGCCAGCAGTGAGTTTGGCAGCGGGAGGGCAGGAAATGAGCAGTTCTTC
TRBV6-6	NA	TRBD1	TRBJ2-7	CASSSGTGGDEQYF	TGTGCCAGCAGCTCCGGGACAGGGGGGGACGAGCAGTACTTC
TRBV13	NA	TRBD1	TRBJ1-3	CASSFWDRAGNTIYF	TGTGCCAGCAGCTTTTGGGACAGGGCCGGAAACACCATATATTTT
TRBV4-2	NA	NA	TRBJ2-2	CASGGGRGTGELFF	TGTGCCAGTGGTGGGGGGAGAGGGACCGGGGAGCTGTTTTTT
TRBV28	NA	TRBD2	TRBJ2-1	CASSSATNSGRGNEQFF	TGTGCCAGCAGTTCCGCCACCAATAGCGGGAGGGGGAATGAGCAGTTCTTC
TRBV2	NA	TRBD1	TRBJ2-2	CASRGQGTNTGELFF	TGTGCCAGCAGGGGACAGGGGACGAACACCGGGGAGCTGTTTTTT
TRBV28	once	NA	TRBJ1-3	CASSQLWGRGNTIYF	TGTGCCAGCAGTCAACTTTGGGGGAGGGGAAACACCATATATTTT
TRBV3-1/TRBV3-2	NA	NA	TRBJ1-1	CASSPTGLTEAFF	TGTGCCAGCAGCCCGACAGGTTTGACTGAAGCTTTCTTT
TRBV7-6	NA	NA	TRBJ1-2	CASSSPRDTLF	TGTGCCAGCAGCTCACCCCGGGACACCCTTTTC
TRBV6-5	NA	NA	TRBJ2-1	CASSYSYRYEQFF	TGTGCCAGCAGTTACTCGTATCGGTATGAGCAGTTCTTC
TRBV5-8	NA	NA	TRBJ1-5	CASSSRAMLGNQPQHF	TGTGCCAGCAGCTCGAGGGCCATGTTAGGGAATCAGCCCCAGCATTTT
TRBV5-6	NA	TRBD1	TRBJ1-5	CASSLGGPGQSNQPQHF	TGTGCCAGCAGCTTGGGGGGTCCGGGACAGAGCAATCAGCCCCAGCATTTT
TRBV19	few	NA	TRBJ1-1	CASSKGFGREAFF	TGTGCCAGTAGTAAGGGGTTTGGCAGGGAAGCTTTCTTT
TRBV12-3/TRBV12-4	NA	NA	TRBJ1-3	CASRGGAGNTIYF	TGTGCCAGCAGGGGGGGTGCCGGAAACACCATATATTTT
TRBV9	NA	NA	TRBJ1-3	CASSLTANSGNTIYF	TGTGCCAGCAGCCTCACAGCCAACTCTGGAAACACCATATATTTT
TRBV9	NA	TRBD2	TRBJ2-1	CASSATSALGNEQFF	TGTGCCAGCAGCGCCACTAGCGCCCTGGGGAATGAGCAGTTCTTC
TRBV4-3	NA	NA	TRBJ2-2	CASSQGGVDAGELFF	TGCGCCAGCAGCCAGGGGGGAGTAGACGCCGGGGAGCTGTTTTTT
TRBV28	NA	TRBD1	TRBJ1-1	CASSYTGGRTQAFF	TGTGCCAGCAGTTACACAGGGGGCAGGACCCAAGCTTTCTTT
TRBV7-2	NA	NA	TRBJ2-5	CASSLDPGQETQYF	TGTGCCAGCAGCTTAGATCCAGGCCAAGAGACCCAGTACTTC
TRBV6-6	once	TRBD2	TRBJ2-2	CASSPRMGLAGVSTGELFF	TGTGCCAGCAGTCCACGGATGGGACTAGCGGGAGTAAGCACCGGGGAGCTGTTTTTT
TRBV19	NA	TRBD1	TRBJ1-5	CASSPYGQGSQPQHF	TGTGCCAGTAGCCCTTACGGACAGGGGAGTCAGCCCCAGCATTTT
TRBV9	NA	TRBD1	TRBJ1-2	CASSETGEWYGYTF	TGTGCCAGCAGCGAAACAGGGGAGTGGTATGGCTACACCTTC
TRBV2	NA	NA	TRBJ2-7	CASSEAGARSYEQYF	TGTGCCAGCAGTGAAGCGGGAGCTAGATCCTACGAGCAGTACTTC
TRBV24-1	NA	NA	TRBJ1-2	CATSDLGVNYGYTF	TGTGCCACCAGTGATTTAGGGGTTAACTATGGCTACACCTTC
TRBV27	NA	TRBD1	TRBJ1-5	CASSPGTGENQPQHF	TGTGCCAGCAGTCCCGGGACAGGGGAGAATCAGCCCCAGCATTTT
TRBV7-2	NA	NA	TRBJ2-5	CASSSNAGIETQYF	TGTGCCAGCAGCTCGAATGCGGGCATAGAGACCCAGTACTTC
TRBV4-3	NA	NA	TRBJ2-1	CASSQDLGLEGFF	TGCGCCAGCAGCCAAGATTTAGGGCTCGAGGGGTTCTTC
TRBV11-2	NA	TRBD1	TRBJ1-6	CASSPTPDRTYSPLHF	TGTGCCAGCAGCCCGACCCCGGACAGGACCTATTCACCCCTCCACTTT
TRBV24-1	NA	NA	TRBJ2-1	CATETSWVSEQFF	TGTGCCACCGAGACTAGTTGGGTGAGTGAGCAGTTCTTC
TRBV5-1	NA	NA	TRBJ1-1	CASSLGRSTGHPNTEAFF	TGCGCCAGCAGCTTGGGTCGCTCCACCGGACATCCGAACACTGAAGCTTTCTTT
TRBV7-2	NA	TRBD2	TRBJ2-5	CASSLGQAGGPVSQETQYF	TGTGCCAGCAGCTTAGGTCAAGCGGGAGGGCCGGTTTCCCAAGAGACCCAGTACTTC
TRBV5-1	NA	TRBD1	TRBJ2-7	CASSTGQGSGEQYF	TGCGCCAGCAGCACTGGACAGGGTTCTGGGGAGCAGTACTTC
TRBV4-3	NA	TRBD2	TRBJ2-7	CASSQVLAGGHEQYF	TGCGCCAGCAGCCAAGTCCTAGCGGGAGGCCACGAGCAGTACTTC
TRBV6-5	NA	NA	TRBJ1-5	CASGGTVGGQPQHF	TGTGCCAGTGGGGGAACAGTGGGAGGGCAGCCCCAGCATTTT
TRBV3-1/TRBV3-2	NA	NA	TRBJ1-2	CASSTSSGTGVGYTF	TGTGCCAGCAGCACTTCATCCGGGACGGGGGTCGGCTACACCTTC
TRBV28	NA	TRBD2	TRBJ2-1	CASSSVSGNPVSYNEQFF	TGTGCCAGCAGTTCGGTTAGCGGGAACCCAGTCTCCTACAATGAGCAGTTCTTC
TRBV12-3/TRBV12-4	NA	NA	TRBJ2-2	CASSLINGELFF	TGTGCCAGCAGTTTAATTAACGGGGAGCTGTTTTTT
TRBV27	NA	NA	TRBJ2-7	CASSLWQTQTYEQYF	TGTGCCAGCAGTTTATGGCAGACTCAAACCTACGAGCAGTACTTC
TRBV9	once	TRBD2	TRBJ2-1	CASSVGPSGRGNEQFF	TGTGCCAGCAGCGTAGGCCCTAGCGGGAGGGGCAATGAGCAGTTCTTC
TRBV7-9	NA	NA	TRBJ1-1	CASSLVVGGDSGYTEAFF	TGTGCCAGCAGCTTAGTCGTCGGGGGGGATTCTGGGTACACTGAAGCTTTCTTT